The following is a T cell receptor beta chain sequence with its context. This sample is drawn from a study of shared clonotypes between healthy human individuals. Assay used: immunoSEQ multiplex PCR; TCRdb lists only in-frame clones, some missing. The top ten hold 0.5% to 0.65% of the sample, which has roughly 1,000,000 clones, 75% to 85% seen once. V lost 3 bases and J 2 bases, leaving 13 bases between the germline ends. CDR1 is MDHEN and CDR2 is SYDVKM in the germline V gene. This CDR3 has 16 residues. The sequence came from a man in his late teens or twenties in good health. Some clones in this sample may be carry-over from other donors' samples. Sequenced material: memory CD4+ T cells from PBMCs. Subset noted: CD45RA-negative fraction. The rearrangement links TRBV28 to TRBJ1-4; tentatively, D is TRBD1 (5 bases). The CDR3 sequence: CASSLEGSSTNEKLFF. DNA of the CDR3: TGTGCCAGCAGTTTGGAGGGGAGCTCTACTAATGAAAAACTGTTTTTT.